A selection of T cell receptor beta chains follows, all from one sample in a study of blood T cell repertoires in COVID-19. The protocol was immunoSEQ multiplex PCR, while the TCRdb copy is restricted to in-frame clones and leaves out a portion. The sample consists of 130,000 to 150,000 clones, around 75% of them appearing once. The sample consisted of peripheral blood. The receptors stem from a woman between 65 and 79 years old with COVID-19, enrolled during active disease. Each CDR3 is given with its conserved first and last residue. Each record gives: V gene, D gene, J gene, CDR3 protein. D genes are given only for firm matches.

>TRBV6-2/TRBV6-3|.|TRBJ1-2
CASSQTSGGAGYTF
>TRBV10-3|.|TRBJ1-1
CATWGLNTEAFF
>TRBV19|.|TRBJ1-3
CASSIWASSGNTIYF
>TRBV11-2|TRBD1|TRBJ2-1
CASSFRGGHNEQFF
>TRBV4-3|TRBD1|TRBJ1-2
CASSRLTGNYGYTF
>TRBV6-2/TRBV6-3|TRBD1|TRBJ1-2
CASSYFRDRDYGYTF
>TRBV10-3|.|TRBJ2-1
CAISEARGEQFF
>TRBV7-2|.|TRBJ2-5
CASSPILTGETQYF
>TRBV19|.|TRBJ2-2
CASIPRWEPGELFF
>TRBV18|.|TRBJ2-7
CASSPPQAYEQYF
>TRBV29-1|TRBD1|TRBJ1-1
CSVTGNLNTEAFF
>TRBV6-1|.|TRBJ1-1
CASSERQYEAFF
>TRBV5-4|TRBD1|TRBJ1-1
CASSLRGGATEAFF
>TRBV27|.|TRBJ1-2
CASSPFGRSLGANYGYTF
>TRBV7-2|TRBD2|TRBJ2-3
CASSLGLAGGTTDTQYF
>TRBV6-2/TRBV6-3|TRBD2|TRBJ2-1
CASSSSWTSGDNYNEQFF
>TRBV6-1|.|TRBJ1-2
CASSEDREYGYTF
>TRBV5-1|.|TRBJ1-1
CASSLARGSGNTEAFF
>TRBV11-2|TRBD2|TRBJ2-3
CASSWTSGGAQGTDTQYF
>TRBV10-3|TRBD1|TRBJ2-7
CAIGESDRVPTYEQYF
>TRBV18|.|TRBJ2-5
CASSPRTGEGQETQYF
>TRBV19|.|TRBJ1-2
CASSTRTGNYGYTF
>TRBV5-1|.|TRBJ1-1
CASSLEGVAEAFF
>TRBV5-6|.|TRBJ1-1
CASSLDGEAFF
>TRBV14|.|TRBJ2-1
CASSQDRVEQFF
>TRBV5-6|TRBD1|TRBJ2-7
CASSVGWTGVGEQYF
>TRBV6-2/TRBV6-3|TRBD2|TRBJ2-7
CASSSIPLGLVVSEQYF
>TRBV29-1|.|TRBJ2-1
CSVGSWPYNEQFF
>TRBV6-5|.|TRBJ2-2
CASSRGGELFF
>TRBV5-3|TRBD1|TRBJ1-5
CARSLTGANQPQHF
>TRBV9|.|TRBJ1-3
CASSARLYRESGNTIYF
>TRBV6-1|.|TRBJ2-7
CASSEVGPRWQYF
>TRBV6-5|.|TRBJ1-4
CASRITQGLGEKLFF
>TRBV5-4|TRBD1|TRBJ1-2
CASSRTGGNYGYTF
>TRBV5-5|.|TRBJ2-7
CASSLAFRGLYEQYF
>TRBV3-1/TRBV3-2|.|TRBJ2-7
CASSQDLGEQYF
>TRBV7-2|TRBD1|TRBJ1-6
CASSLGGQAQSPLHF
>TRBV5-1|.|TRBJ2-6
CASLDSSGANVLTF
>TRBV9|.|TRBJ2-7
CASSVGVGLYEQYF
>TRBV27|TRBD1|TRBJ2-7
CASKTTGGPYEQYF
>TRBV5-5|.|TRBJ2-7
CASSLLTGEQYF
>TRBV9|.|TRBJ2-1
CASSGVGSDNEQFF
>TRBV10-3|TRBD1|TRBJ1-1
CAISGQGKNTEAFF
>TRBV19|.|TRBJ2-7
CASTAFAGPAAEQYF
>TRBV3-1/TRBV3-2|TRBD1|TRBJ1-1
CASSLRQGEAFF
>TRBV10-3|TRBD2|TRBJ2-7
CATQGLAGDAKQYF
>TRBV4-3|.|TRBJ2-2
CASSQDINTGELFF
>TRBV5-1|TRBD2|TRBJ2-3
CASSSAGGSATDTQYF
>TRBV6-2/TRBV6-3|.|TRBJ1-6
CASSADSTRDSPLHF